Listed below are T cell receptor beta chains from one sample, sequenced in a study of T cells and Merkel cell carcinoma outcomes. Profiled with immunoSEQ multiplex PCR; TCRdb holds only in-frame clones, not every one. The sample holds 8,000 to 9,500 clones, about 85% seen once. Sequencing used tumor tissue from Merkel cell carcinoma. Receptors originate from a human donor with Merkel cell carcinoma. The CDR3 runs from the conserved cysteine through the conserved F or W. The order of the fields is J gene, V gene, D gene, clone size, CDR3 DNA, CDR3 protein. The D gene is left open where the match is weak. Only some rows state a clone size, as once, few, many or a class for expanded clones.

>TRBJ1-4|TRBV5-1|.|.
TGCGCCAGCAGGTCAGGAGCAACTAATGAAAAACTGTTTTTT
CASRSGATNEKLFF
>TRBJ1-1|TRBV11-2|.|.
TGTGCCAGCAGCCAGATAGTGAACACTGAAGCTTTCTTT
CASSQIVNTEAFF
>TRBJ2-7|TRBV15|TRBD2|.
TGTGCCACCTCTGAGCGGGGAGCCTACGAGCAGTACTTC
CATSERGAYEQYF
>TRBJ1-1|TRBV7-6|.|few
TGTGCCAGCAGCCATTTTGCGGATGCGGCAAGTGAAGCTTTCTTT
CASSHFADAASEAFF
>TRBJ2-5|TRBV5-1|.|.
TGCGCCAGCAGCGTCAAGGAACAAGAGACCCAGTACTTC
CASSVKEQETQYF
>TRBJ1-1|TRBV29-1|.|.
TGCAGCTGGGACAAAATAAACACTGAAGCTTTCTTT
CSWDKINTEAFF
>TRBJ2-4|TRBV9|.|few
TGTGCCAGCAGCATATCAGGGGAGTATGGGAACATTCAGTACTTC
CASSISGEYGNIQYF
>TRBJ1-1|TRBV5-6|TRBD1|.
TGTGCCAGCAGCACCTACATCAGGGGGACTGAAGCTTTCTTT
CASSTYIRGTEAFF
>TRBJ1-2|TRBV9|.|.
TGTGCCAGCAGCAAAAGAGGAGGGGCAGGCTACACCTTC
CASSKRGGAGYTF
>TRBJ1-6|TRBV11-2|TRBD1|.
TGTGCCAGCAGCTTAAGTGGACAGGCCCCTAATTCACCCCTCCACTTT
CASSLSGQAPNSPLHF
>TRBJ1-2|TRBV28|.|.
TGTGCCAGCAGTTTAGGGGGGACGGCTAACTATGGCTACACCTTC
CASSLGGTANYGYTF
>TRBJ1-1|TRBV6-5|.|.
TGTGCCAGCAGTTACCAAGCAGACACTGAAGCTTTCTTT
CASSYQADTEAFF
>TRBJ2-5|TRBV7-2|TRBD1|.
TGTGCCAGCAGCTTAGTCGGCGCAGGGGGAGAGACCCAGTACTTC
CASSLVGAGGETQYF
>TRBJ2-2|TRBV9|TRBD1|.
TGTGCCAGCAGCGTTTTCCGACAGGGGTCCGGGGAGCTGTTTTTT
CASSVFRQGSGELFF
>TRBJ2-3|TRBV5-4|TRBD2|.
TGTGCCAGCAGCTCCTTAGCGGGGGGACTGGGAGATACGCAGTATTTT
CASSSLAGGLGDTQYF
>TRBJ2-7|TRBV5-1|TRBD1|.
TGCGCCAGCAGCTTGGAAGGGACAGGGATACACGAGCAGTACTTC
CASSLEGTGIHEQYF
>TRBJ1-3|TRBV6-6|.|.
TGTGCCAGCAGTCAACTCAGTGGAAACACCATATATTTT
CASSQLSGNTIYF
>TRBJ1-2|TRBV4-1|.|.
TGCGCCAGCAGCCAAGATCCTGGAAACTATGGCTACACCTTC
CASSQDPGNYGYTF
>TRBJ2-7|TRBV18|.|.
TGTGCCAGCTCACCCGGACTCTCCTACGAGCAGTACTTC
CASSPGLSYEQYF
>TRBJ2-7|TRBV11-2|.|.
TGTGCCAGCAGCCCCAGGAACCTTGAAGGGAAGTCCCCTTGGGGCGAGCAGTACTTC
CASSPRNLEGKSPWGEQYF
>TRBJ2-7|TRBV28|TRBD1|.
TGTGCCACCTCAAGGGACAGCCGCTACGAGCAGTACTTC
CATSRDSRYEQYF
>TRBJ2-7|TRBV19|TRBD2|once
TGTGCCAGTAGTCCCCGGGGAGGGTCGCGGTACTTC
CASSPRGGSRYF
>TRBJ1-2|TRBV7-9|.|.
TGTGCCAGCAGCTTAGCGTTCCCCAGGGCCTATGGCTACACCTTC
CASSLAFPRAYGYTF
>TRBJ2-1|TRBV29-1|.|.
TGCAGCGTTGAAGATCTTGGCCAAAGGGGCTACAATGAGCAGTTCTTC
CSVEDLGQRGYNEQFF
>TRBJ1-1|TRBV29-1|TRBD1|.
TGCAGCGTTGTAGGCGGGACAGTGAACACTGAAGCTTTCTTT
CSVVGGTVNTEAFF
>TRBJ2-5|TRBV5-4|.|.
TGTGCCAGCAACCACGGGTCCCAAGAGACCCAGTACTTC
CASNHGSQETQYF
>TRBJ1-6|TRBV5-1|.|.
TGCGCCAGCCGGGCACAGGGAGGCTCACCCCTCCACTTT
CASRAQGGSPLHF
>TRBJ1-1|TRBV28|.|.
TGTGCCACCTCGCTTGGCGGCACTGAAGCTTTCTTT
CATSLGGTEAFF
>TRBJ2-5|TRBV15|TRBD1|.
TGTGCCACCAGCAGAGAAGGGACAGGGGGCGAGACCCAGTACTTC
CATSREGTGGETQYF
>TRBJ1-1|TRBV28|.|.
TGTGCCAGCAGCCCTTATCCGCAACCTTGGGACACTGAAGCTTTCTTT
CASSPYPQPWDTEAFF
>TRBJ1-1|TRBV4-1|.|.
TGCGCCAGCAGCTTGCTACACCAGGGGGAAGCTTTCTTT
CASSLLHQGEAFF
>TRBJ1-1|TRBV7-2|.|few
TGTGCCAGCAGCTTCTGGGGTGGCACTGAAGCTTTCTTT
CASSFWGGTEAFF
>TRBJ2-7|TRBV5-6|TRBD2|once
TGTGCCAGCAGCCTTTTGGGGGGGTCCTACGAGCAGTACTTC
CASSLLGGSYEQYF
>TRBJ1-2|TRBV18|.|.
TGTGCCAGCTCACCCGGATTCGGGACAAATGGCTACACCTTC
CASSPGFGTNGYTF
>TRBJ2-1|TRBV4-2|.|.
TGTGCCAGCAGCCAAGCTCGCGGGAACTACAATGAGCAGTTCTTC
CASSQARGNYNEQFF
>TRBJ2-2|TRBV5-1|TRBD2|few
TGCGCCAGCAGCCCCGGGACTAGCGGGAAAGGGGAGCTGTTTTTT
CASSPGTSGKGELFF
>TRBJ2-6|TRBV5-6|.|.
TGTGCCAGCAGCTTGGTAGGAGGACCCTCTGGGGCCAACGTCCTGACTTTC
CASSLVGGPSGANVLTF
>TRBJ1-1|TRBV10-3|TRBD1|.
TGTGCCACCGGACAGGGGGTGAACACTGAAGCTTTCTTT
CATGQGVNTEAFF
>TRBJ1-1|TRBV29-1|TRBD1|.
TGCAGCGGGGGGGGGACAGGGGATACTGAAGCTTTCTTT
CSGGGTGDTEAFF
>TRBJ1-1|TRBV6-6|.|.
TGTGCCAGCAGTCTACGGCAGACGAACACTGAAGCTTTCTTT
CASSLRQTNTEAFF
>TRBJ2-1|TRBV5-1|TRBD2|.
TGCGCCAGCAGCTTGTTCCCTAGCGGGGACTACAATGAGCAGTTCTTC
CASSLFPSGDYNEQFF
>TRBJ2-7|TRBV28|TRBD2|few
TGTGCCAGCAGCGATACGGGAGGGACTAGGTCCTACGAGCAGTACTTC
CASSDTGGTRSYEQYF
>TRBJ2-5|TRBV20-1|.|.
TGCAGTGCTAGAGCCGTAGAGACCCAGTACTTC
CSARAVETQYF
>TRBJ2-5|TRBV5-1|.|once
TGCGCCAGCAGCTTGGCGGGCAGGGAAGAGACCCAGTACTTC
CASSLAGREETQYF
>TRBJ2-5|TRBV29-1|.|few
TGCAGCGTTGAAACGGGGGATGAGACCCAGTACTTC
CSVETGDETQYF
>TRBJ1-1|TRBV18|.|once
TGTGCCAGCTCGGCCACCGGTGGGGACACTGAAGCTTTCTTT
CASSATGGDTEAFF
>TRBJ2-7|TRBV7-9|.|.
TGTGCCAGCAGCTCGCCCCCCCGGGCAGCCTACGAGCAGTACTTC
CASSSPPRAAYEQYF
>TRBJ1-2|TRBV7-9|TRBD1|few
TGTGCCAGCAGCTTAGGACAGGGTGACTATGGCTACACCTTC
CASSLGQGDYGYTF
>TRBJ1-3|TRBV7-2|.|few
TGTGCCAGCAGCCGGGGAAGGGCCGCTGGAAACACCATATATTTT
CASSRGRAAGNTIYF
>TRBJ1-6|TRBV18|.|.
TGTGCCAGCTCACGCAAGACTCCCAGGGACTATAATTCACCCCTCCACTTT
CASSRKTPRDYNSPLHF